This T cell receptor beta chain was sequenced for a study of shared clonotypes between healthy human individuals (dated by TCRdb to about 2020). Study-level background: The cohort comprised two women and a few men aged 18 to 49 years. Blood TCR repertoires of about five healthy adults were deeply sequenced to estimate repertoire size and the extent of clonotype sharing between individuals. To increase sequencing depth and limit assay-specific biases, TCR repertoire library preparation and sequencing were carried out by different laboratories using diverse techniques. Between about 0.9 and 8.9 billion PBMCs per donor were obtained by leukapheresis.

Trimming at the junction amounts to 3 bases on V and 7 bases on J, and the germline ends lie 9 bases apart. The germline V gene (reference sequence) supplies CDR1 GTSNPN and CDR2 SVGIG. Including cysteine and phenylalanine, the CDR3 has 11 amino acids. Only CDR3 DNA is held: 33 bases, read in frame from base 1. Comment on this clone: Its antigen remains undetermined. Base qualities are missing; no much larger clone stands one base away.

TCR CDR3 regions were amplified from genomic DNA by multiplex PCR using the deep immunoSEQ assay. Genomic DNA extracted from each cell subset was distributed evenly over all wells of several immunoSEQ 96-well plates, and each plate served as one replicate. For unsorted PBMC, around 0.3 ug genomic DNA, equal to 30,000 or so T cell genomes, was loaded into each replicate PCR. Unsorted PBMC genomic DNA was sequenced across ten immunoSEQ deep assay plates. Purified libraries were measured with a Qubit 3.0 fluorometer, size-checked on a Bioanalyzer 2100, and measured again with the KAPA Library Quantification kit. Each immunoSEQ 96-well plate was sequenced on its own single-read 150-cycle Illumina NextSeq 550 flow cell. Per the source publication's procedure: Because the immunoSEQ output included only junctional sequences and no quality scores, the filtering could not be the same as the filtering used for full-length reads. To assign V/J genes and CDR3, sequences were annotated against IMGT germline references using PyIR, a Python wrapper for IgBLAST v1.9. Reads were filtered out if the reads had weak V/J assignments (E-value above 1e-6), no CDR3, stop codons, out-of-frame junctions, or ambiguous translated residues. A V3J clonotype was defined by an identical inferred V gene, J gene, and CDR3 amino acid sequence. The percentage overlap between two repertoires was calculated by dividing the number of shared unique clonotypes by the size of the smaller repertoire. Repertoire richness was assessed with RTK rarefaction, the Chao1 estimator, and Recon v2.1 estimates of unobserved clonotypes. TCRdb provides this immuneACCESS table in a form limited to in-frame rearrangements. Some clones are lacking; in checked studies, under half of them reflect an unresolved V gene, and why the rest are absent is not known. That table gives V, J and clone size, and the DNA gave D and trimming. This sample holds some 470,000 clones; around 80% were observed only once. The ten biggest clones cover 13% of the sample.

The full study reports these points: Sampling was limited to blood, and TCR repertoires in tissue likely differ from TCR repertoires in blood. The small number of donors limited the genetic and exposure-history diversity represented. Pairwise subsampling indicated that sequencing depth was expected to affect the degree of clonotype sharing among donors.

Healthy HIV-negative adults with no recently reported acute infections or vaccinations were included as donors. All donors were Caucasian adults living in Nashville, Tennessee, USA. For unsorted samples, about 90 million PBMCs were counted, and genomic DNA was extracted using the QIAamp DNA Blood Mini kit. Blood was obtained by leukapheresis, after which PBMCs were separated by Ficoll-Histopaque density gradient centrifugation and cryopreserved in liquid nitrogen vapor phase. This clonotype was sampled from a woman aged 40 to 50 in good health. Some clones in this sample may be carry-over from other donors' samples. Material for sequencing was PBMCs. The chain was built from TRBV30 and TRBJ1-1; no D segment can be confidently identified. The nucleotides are TGTGCCTGGAGCGGACGGCATGAAGCTTTCTTT. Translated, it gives CAWSGRHEAFF.